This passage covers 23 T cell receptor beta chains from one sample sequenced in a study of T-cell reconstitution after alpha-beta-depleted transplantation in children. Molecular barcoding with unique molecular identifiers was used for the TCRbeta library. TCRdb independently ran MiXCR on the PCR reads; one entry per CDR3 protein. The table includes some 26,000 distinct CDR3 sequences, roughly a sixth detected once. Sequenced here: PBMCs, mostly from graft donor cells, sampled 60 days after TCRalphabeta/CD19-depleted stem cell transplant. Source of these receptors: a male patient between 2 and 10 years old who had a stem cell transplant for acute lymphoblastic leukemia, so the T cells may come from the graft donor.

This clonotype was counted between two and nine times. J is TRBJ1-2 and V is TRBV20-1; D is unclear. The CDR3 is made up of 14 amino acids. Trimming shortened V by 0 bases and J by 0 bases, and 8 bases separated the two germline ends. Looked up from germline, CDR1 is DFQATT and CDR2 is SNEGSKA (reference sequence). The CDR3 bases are TGCAGTGCTAGAGATCTTGGAGCTAACTATGGCTACACCTTC. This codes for CSARDLGANYGYTF.

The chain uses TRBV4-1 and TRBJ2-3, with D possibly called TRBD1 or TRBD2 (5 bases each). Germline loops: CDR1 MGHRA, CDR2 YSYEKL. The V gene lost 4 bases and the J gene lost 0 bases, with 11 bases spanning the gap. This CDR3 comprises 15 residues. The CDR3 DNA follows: TGCGCCAGCAGCCCCGGGACGGTTAGCACAGATACGCAGTATTTT. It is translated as CASSPGTVSTDTQYF.

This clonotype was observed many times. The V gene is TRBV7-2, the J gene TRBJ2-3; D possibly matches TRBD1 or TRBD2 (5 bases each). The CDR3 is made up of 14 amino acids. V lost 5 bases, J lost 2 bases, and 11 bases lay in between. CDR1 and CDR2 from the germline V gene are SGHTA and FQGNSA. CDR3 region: CASSLGPLTDTQYF. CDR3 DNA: TGTGCCAGCAGCCTGGGACCTCTCACAGATACGCAGTATTTT.

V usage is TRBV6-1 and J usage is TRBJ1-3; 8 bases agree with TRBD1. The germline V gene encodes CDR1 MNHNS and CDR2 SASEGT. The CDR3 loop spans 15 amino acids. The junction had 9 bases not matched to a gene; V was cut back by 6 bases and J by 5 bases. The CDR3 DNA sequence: TGTGCCAGCAGGGGCGACAGGGGCCACCGAAACACCATATATTTT. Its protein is CASRGDRGHRNTIYF.

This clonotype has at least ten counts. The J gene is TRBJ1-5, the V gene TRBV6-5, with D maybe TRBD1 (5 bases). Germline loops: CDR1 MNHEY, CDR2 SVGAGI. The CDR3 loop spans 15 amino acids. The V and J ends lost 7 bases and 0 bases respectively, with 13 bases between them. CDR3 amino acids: CASKIRAYSNQPQHF. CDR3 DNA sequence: TGTGCCAGCAAGATCAGGGCATATAGCAATCAGCCCCAGCATTTT.

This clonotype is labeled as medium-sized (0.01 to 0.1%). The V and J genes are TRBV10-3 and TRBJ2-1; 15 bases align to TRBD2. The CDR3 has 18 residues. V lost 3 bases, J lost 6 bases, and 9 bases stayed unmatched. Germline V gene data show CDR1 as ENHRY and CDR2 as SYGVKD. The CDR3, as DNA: TGTGCCATCAGTGACCCGACCGGGACTAGCGGGGGGACCAATGAGCAGTTCTTC. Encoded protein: CAISDPTGTSGGTNEQFF.

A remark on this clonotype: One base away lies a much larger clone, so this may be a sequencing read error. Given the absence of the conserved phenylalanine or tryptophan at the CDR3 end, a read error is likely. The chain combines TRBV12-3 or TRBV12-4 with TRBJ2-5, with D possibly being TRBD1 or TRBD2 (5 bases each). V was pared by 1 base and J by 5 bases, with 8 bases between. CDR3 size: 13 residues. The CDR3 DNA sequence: TGTGCCAGCAGTTTAGGGGGGTGGGAGACCCAGTACTGC. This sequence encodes CASSLGGWETQYC.

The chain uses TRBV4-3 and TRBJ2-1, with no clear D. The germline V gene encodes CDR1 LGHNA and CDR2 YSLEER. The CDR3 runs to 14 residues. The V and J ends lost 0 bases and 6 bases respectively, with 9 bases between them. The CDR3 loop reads CASSQEAAFNEQFF. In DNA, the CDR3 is TGCGCCAGCAGCCAAGAGGCAGCCTTCAATGAGCAGTTCTTC.

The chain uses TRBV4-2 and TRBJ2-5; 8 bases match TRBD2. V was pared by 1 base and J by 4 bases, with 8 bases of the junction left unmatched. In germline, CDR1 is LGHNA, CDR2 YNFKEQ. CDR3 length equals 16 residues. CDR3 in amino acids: CASSQATGLAAETQYF. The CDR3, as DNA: TGTGCCAGCAGCCAAGCGACTGGACTAGCCGCAGAGACCCAGTACTTC.

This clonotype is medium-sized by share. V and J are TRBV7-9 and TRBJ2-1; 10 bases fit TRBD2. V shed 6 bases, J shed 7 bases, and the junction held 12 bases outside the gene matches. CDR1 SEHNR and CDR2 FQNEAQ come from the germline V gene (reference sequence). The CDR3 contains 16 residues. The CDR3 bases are TGTGCCAGCAGTCCAGCATCGGTAGCGGGGGGAAATGAGCAGTTCTTC. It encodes CASSPASVAGGNEQFF.

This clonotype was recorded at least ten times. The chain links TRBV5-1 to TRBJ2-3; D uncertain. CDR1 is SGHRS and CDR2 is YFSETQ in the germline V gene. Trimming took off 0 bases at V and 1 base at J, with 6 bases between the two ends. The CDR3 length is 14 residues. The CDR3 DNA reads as TGCGCCAGCAGCTTGGAGATAGGCACAGATACGCAGTATTTT. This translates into CASSLEIGTDTQYF.

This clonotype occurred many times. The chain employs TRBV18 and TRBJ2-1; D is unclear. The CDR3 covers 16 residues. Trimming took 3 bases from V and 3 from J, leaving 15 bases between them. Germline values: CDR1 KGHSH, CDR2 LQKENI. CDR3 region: CASSPQGSQNYNEQFF. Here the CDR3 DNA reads TGTGCCAGCTCACCCCAAGGCAGCCAAAACTACAATGAGCAGTTCTTC.

CDR3 region: CASSLPSKIENTEAFF. The DNA for the CDR3 is TGTGCCAGCAGTTTACCTTCCAAGATTGAGAACACTGAAGCTTTCTTT. V usage is TRBV12-3 or TRBV12-4 and J usage is TRBJ1-1; no firm D call. Trimming removed 2 bases at V and 1 base at J, with 14 bases between. The CDR3 spans 16 residues.

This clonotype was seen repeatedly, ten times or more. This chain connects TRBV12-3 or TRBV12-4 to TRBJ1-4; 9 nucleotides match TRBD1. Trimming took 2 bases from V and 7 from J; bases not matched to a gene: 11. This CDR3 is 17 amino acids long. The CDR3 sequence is CASSLIGLGQGGEKLFF. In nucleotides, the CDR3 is TGTGCCAGCAGTTTAATAGGTTTGGGACAGGGCGGTGAAAAACTGTTTTTT.

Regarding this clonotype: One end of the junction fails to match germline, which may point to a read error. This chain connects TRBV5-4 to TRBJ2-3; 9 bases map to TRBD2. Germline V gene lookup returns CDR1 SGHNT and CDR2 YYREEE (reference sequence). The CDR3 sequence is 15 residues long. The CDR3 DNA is TGTGTCAGCAGCTTGAAGCGGGGGGATGGAGATACGCAGTATTTT. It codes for CVSSLKRGDGDTQYF.

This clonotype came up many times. The CDR3 nucleotides are TGTGCCAGCAGTTCAGGACAGGGGGTTTCCTACGAGCAGTACTTC. This gives the protein CASSSGQGVSYEQYF. V and J are TRBV12-3 or TRBV12-4 and TRBJ2-7; 10 bases line up with TRBD1. This CDR3 contains 15 residues. With V trimmed by 4 bases and J by 1 base, 4 bases remained unmatched.

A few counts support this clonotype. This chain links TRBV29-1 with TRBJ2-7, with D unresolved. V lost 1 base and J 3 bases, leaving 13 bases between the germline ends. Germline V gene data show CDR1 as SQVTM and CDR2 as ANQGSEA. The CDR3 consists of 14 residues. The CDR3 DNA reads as TGCAGCGTTGAAGTAATGGGGTCGCGCTACGAGCAGTACTTC. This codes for CSVEVMGSRYEQYF.

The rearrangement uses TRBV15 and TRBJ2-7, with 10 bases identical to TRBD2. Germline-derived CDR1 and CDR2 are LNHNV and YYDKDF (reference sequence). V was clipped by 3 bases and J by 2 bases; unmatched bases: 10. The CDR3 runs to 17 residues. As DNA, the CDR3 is TGTGCCACCAGCAGGTCTTATGCTAGCGGGAGTCCCTACGAGCAGTACTTC. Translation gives CATSRSYASGSPYEQYF.

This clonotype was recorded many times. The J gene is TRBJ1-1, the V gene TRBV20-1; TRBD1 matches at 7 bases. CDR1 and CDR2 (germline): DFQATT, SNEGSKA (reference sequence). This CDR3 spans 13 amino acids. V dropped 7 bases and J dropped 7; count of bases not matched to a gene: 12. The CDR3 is CSVPSGTAFEAFF. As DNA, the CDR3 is TGCAGTGTCCCGTCCGGGACAGCCTTTGAAGCTTTCTTT.

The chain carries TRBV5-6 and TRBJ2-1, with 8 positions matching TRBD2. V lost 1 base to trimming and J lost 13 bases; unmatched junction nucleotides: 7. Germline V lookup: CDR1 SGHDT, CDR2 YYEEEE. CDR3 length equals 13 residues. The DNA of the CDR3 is TGTGCCAGCAGCTTGCTTGGACTAGCCTCTCAGTTCTTC. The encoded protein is CASSLLGLASQFF.

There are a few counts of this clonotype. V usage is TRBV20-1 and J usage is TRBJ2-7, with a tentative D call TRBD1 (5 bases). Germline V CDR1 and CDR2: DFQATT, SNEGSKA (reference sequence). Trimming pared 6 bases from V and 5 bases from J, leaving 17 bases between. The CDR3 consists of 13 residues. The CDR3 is CSARAIGIDEQYF. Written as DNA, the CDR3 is TGCAGTGCCAGGGCTATTGGCATCGACGAGCAGTACTTC.

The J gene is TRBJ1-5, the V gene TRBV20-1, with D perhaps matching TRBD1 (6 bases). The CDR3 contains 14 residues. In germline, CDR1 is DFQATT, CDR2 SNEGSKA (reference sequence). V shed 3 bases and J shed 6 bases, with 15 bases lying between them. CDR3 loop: CSASSGGSAQPQHF. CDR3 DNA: TGCAGTGCTAGTTCCGGGGGCTCGGCTCAGCCCCAGCATTTT.

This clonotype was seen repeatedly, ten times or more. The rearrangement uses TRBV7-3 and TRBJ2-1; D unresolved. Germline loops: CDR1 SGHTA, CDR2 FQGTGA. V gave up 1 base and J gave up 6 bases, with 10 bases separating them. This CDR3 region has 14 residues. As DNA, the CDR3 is TGTGCCAGCAGCTTAATTAGTGCATCCAATGAGCAGTTCTTC. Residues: CASSLISASNEQFF.